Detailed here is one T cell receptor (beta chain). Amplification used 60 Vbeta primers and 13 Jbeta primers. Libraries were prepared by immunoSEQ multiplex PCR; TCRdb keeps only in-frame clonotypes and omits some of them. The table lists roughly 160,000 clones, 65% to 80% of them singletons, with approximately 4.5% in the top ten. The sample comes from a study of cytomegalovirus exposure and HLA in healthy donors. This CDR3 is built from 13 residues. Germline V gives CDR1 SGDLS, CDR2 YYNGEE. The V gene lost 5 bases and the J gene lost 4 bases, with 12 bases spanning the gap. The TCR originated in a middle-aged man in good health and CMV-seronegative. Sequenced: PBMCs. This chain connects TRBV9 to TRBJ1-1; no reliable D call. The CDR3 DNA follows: TGTGCCAGCAGTGGTAAGAGTTCCACTGAAGCTTTCTTT. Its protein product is CASSGKSSTEAFF.